The sequence of this TCR beta chain was determined in a study of blood T cell repertoires in COVID-19. On the study more broadly: The origin of the acute and convalescent COVID-19 samples was the United States, Italy and Spain. T cells, B-cell-depleted T cells, or PBMCs supplied cDNA or gDNA.

As handled by the study authors: Amplification with reference gene primers provided the estimates of nucleated cell counts. The method was immunoSEQ multiplex PCR; TCRdb's version includes in-frame clones alone and lacks a portion of them. The V and J calls and clone size are taken from that table; D and trimming were inferred from the DNA. The table records about 130,000 clones, 65% to 90% of them present only once. The CDR3 totals 14 residues. CDR1 is SGHTA and CDR2 is FQGNSA in the germline V gene. V lost 3 bases, J lost 4 bases, and 5 bases stayed unmatched. This receptor was identified in an older woman with active or convalescent COVID-19. Material: peripheral blood. V and J are TRBV7-2 and TRBJ2-7, with 8 bases that match TRBD2. For the CDR3, the DNA is TGTGCCAGCAGCTTCGGGGGGGGCAGTTACGAGCAGTACTTC. Amino acids: CASSFGGGSYEQYF.